The next 32 T cell receptor beta chains were all read from a single sample in a study of CD8 T cells in Susac syndrome. Reverse transcription of about 0.45 to 1 ug RNA was performed with random hexamers. A single record per CDR3 protein comes from TCRdb applying MiXCR to the immunoSEQ multiplex PCR reads. This sample has some 100,000 distinct CDR3 sequences; around 94% occur once, and the top ten carry 0.093%. Specimen: CD4+ T cells from PBMCs. The receptors were gathered from a human donor with multiple sclerosis.

The chain is built from TRBV4-1 and TRBJ1-2, with no clear D. CDR1 and CDR2 from the germline V gene are MGHRA and YSYEKL. The V and J ends lost 1 base and 4 bases respectively, with 10 bases between them. The CDR3 runs to 14 residues. CDR3 coding DNA: TGCGCCAGCAGCCAAGTCCGGACGCCCTATGGCTACACCTTC. Its protein is CASSQVRTPYGYTF.

V and J are TRBV10-3 and TRBJ2-3; 9 nucleotides align to TRBD1. The CDR3 contains 14 residues. Germline V lookup: CDR1 ENHRY, CDR2 SYGVKD. Trimming took 4 bases from V and 4 from J; bases not matched to a gene: 3. This chain's CDR3 is CAISAGTGSDTQYF. CDR3 DNA sequence: TGTGCCATCAGTGCCGGGACAGGGTCAGATACGCAGTATTTT.

The rearrangement links TRBV20-1 to TRBJ2-3; perhaps D is TRBD1 or TRBD2 (5 bases each). This CDR3 comprises 15 residues. CDR1 and CDR2 (germline): DFQATT, SNEGSKA (reference sequence). The V and J ends lost 5 bases and 2 bases respectively, with 17 bases between them. The CDR3, as DNA: TGCAGTGCTTCCCCGGGGCGGGTTGCCACAGATACGCAGTATTTT. Protein sequence: CSASPGRVATDTQYF.

The chain is built from TRBV10-2 and TRBJ1-1, with unresolved D. V gave up 8 bases and J gave up 11 bases, with 24 bases separating them. The germline V gene encodes CDR1 WSHSY and CDR2 SAAADI. There are 14 residues in the CDR3. CDR3 protein: CASLFSPAIPAAFF. CDR3 DNA sequence: TGCGCCAGCCTATTCAGCCCGGCCATCCCGGCGGCTTTCTTT.

The chain uses TRBV6-2 or TRBV6-3 and TRBJ1-2; D not resolved. The CDR3 length is 12 residues. The ends were cut back, 2 bases at V and 8 bases at J, with 9 bases in the middle. Germline CDR1 MNHEY, CDR2 SVGEGT. CDR3 sequence reads: CASSYLGSGYTF. The CDR3 region has the DNA TGTGCCAGCAGTTACCTTGGATCAGGCTACACCTTC.

The genes are TRBV7-8 and TRBJ1-6; 7 bases map to TRBD1. With V trimmed by 2 bases and J by 7 bases, 14 bases remained unmatched. Germline values: CDR1 SGHVS, CDR2 FQNEAQ. The CDR3 is 18 amino acids. The CDR3 DNA sequence: TGTGCCAGCAGCTTAACAGGGGTTCGGCGAGAATTAAATTCACCCCTCCACTTT. The encoded protein is CASSLTGVRRELNSPLHF.

The V gene is TRBV30, the J gene TRBJ1-2; D call uncertain. The CDR3 loop spans 13 amino acids. The germline V and J ends were trimmed by 4 bases and 1 base, with 10 bases remaining between them. Germline V lookup: CDR1 GTSNPN, CDR2 SVGIG (reference sequence). This chain's CDR3 is CAWMEAYNYGYTF. In nucleotides, the CDR3 is TGTGCCTGGATGGAGGCGTATAACTATGGCTACACCTTC.

The count of this clonotype is one. The chain links TRBV13 to TRBJ2-7; D may be TRBD2 (5 bases). Looked up from germline, CDR1 is PRHDT and CDR2 is FYEKMQ (reference sequence). V dropped 2 bases and J dropped 2 bases, with 7 bases sitting between them. The CDR3 sequence is 13 residues long. DNA of the CDR3: TGTGCCAGCAGCTTAACTAGAGCCTACGAGCAGTACTTC. Its translation is CASSLTRAYEQYF.

V usage is TRBV19 and J usage is TRBJ1-4; D is uncertain. The CDR3 has 13 amino acids. CDR1 is LNHDA, CDR2 SQIVND, per germline (reference sequence). V was trimmed by 6 bases and J by 2 bases, leaving 7 bases between them. CDR3 amino acids: CASRADTNEKLFF. CDR3 bases: TGTGCCAGTAGGGCGGATACTAATGAAAAACTGTTTTTT.

Here the CDR3 reads CASSHRVAKNIQYF. CDR3 DNA: TGTGCCAGCAGCCACAGAGTAGCCAAAAACATTCAGTACTTC. The chain is built from TRBV3-1 and TRBJ2-4; D gene uncertain. The V and J ends lost 3 bases and 0 bases respectively, with 6 bases between them. The germline V gene encodes CDR1 LGHDT and CDR2 YNNKEL (reference sequence). The CDR3 is made up of 14 amino acids. Filled out from reference TRBV3-1 and TRBJ2-4, the complete variable domain reads DTAVSQTPKYLVTQMGNDKSIKCEQNLGHDTMYWYKQDSKKFLKIMFSYNNKELIINETVPNRFSPKSPDKAHLNLHINSLELGDSAVYFCASSHRVAKNIQYFGAGTRLSVL.

The V gene is TRBV24-1, the J gene TRBJ1-1, with D maybe TRBD1 (6 bases). The CDR3 covers 12 residues. Germline V lookup: CDR1 KGHDR, CDR2 SFDVKD. Trimming pared 7 bases from V and 6 bases from J, leaving 11 bases between. The CDR3 spells CATRTTGSEAFF. CDR3 sequence (DNA): TGTGCCACCAGGACAACAGGGTCTGAAGCTTTCTTT.

V gene TRBV24-1 combines with J gene TRBJ1-3; 8 bases agree with TRBD1. The CDR3 spans 16 residues. Germline V gives CDR1 KGHDR, CDR2 SFDVKD. V shed 3 bases and J 6 bases; nucleotides not matched to a gene: 9. Written as DNA, the CDR3 is TGTGCCACCAGTGATCCCCTGACAGGGGCGAAAAACACCATATATTTT. Encoded protein: CATSDPLTGAKNTIYF.

This chain uses TRBV27 with TRBJ1-1; D gene uncertain. V lost 6 bases, J lost 0 bases, and 11 bases lay in between. The germline CDR1 and CDR2 sequences are MNHEY and SMNVEV (reference sequence). CDR3 length: 14 amino acids. CDR3 residues: CASRKDAVNTEAFF. For the CDR3, the DNA is TGTGCCAGCAGGAAGGACGCGGTGAACACTGAAGCTTTCTTT.

V is TRBV3-1 and J is TRBJ2-1; 13 bases align to TRBD2. The CDR3 is 16 amino acids. J was trimmed by 7 bases and V by 2 bases; bases with no gene match: 5. The germline CDR1 and CDR2 sequences are LGHDT and YNNKEL (reference sequence). The CDR3, as DNA: TGTGCCAGCAGCCAAACTAGCGGGGGGGCCGTAAATGAGCAGTTCTTC. It codes for CASSQTSGGAVNEQFF.

This rearrangement joins TRBV7-3 to TRBJ2-5; the match to TRBD1 covers 10 bases. The germline V gene has CDR1 SGHTA and CDR2 FQGTGA. This CDR3 contains 14 residues. Losses at the gene ends were 5 bases for V and 3 bases for J; bases not matched to a gene: 3. This CDR3 is CASSPGTGEETQYF. The CDR3, as DNA: TGTGCCAGCAGCCCCGGGACAGGGGAAGAGACCCAGTACTTC.

The chain carries TRBV11-2 and TRBJ2-3; D gene ambiguous. The V and J ends lost 5 bases and 6 bases respectively, with 6 bases between them. In germline, CDR1 is SGHAT, CDR2 FQNNGV. The CDR3 runs 11 residues. CDR3 amino acids: CASSPADTQYF. CDR3 nucleotides: TGTGCCAGCAGCCCCGCGGATACGCAGTATTTT.

This clonotype was detected once. The J gene is TRBJ2-7, the V gene TRBV4-3; D is perhaps TRBD1 or TRBD2 (5 bases each). Germline CDR1 and CDR2: LGHNA and YSLEER. This CDR3 spans 17 amino acids. V shed 3 bases and J shed 3 bases, with 21 bases lying between them. The CDR3 protein is CASSQSFRDGEIYEQYF. For the CDR3, the DNA is TGCGCCAGCAGCCAGTCTTTCCGGGACGGAGAGATCTACGAGCAGTACTTC.

The rearrangement uses TRBV28 and TRBJ1-6; the D is unclear. The germline V gene encodes CDR1 MDHEN and CDR2 SYDVKM. CDR3 length equals 13 residues. The V end was cut by 7 bases, the J end by 10 bases, with 14 bases between. CDR3 residues: CASTGVTNSPLHF. Here the CDR3 DNA reads TGTGCCAGCACCGGGGTGACGAACTCACCCCTCCACTTT.

The genes are TRBV18 and TRBJ1-1; a possible D gene is TRBD1 (6 bases). This CDR3 contains 14 residues. Germline V gene data show CDR1 as KGHSH and CDR2 as LQKENI. The V and J ends lost 3 bases and 7 bases respectively, with 15 bases between them. CDR3 sequence: CASSPEQGTFEAFF. CDR3 DNA sequence: TGTGCCAGCTCACCTGAACAGGGAACTTTTGAAGCTTTCTTT.

The gene calls are TRBV7-2 and TRBJ1-1; no clear D. Germline assignment: CDR1 SGHTA and CDR2 FQGNSA. The V end lost 5 bases, the J end lost 0 bases, and 10 bases lay between the germline ends. The CDR3 runs to 14 residues. The CDR3 nucleotides read TGTGCCAGCAGCCTCCGCGCCGTGAACACTGAAGCTTTCTTT. The encoded protein is CASSLRAVNTEAFF.

The chain employs TRBV7-2 and TRBJ2-7; no definite D call. There are 13 residues in the CDR3. V gave up 0 bases and J gave up 2 bases, with 5 bases separating them. Germline-derived CDR1 and CDR2 are SGHTA and FQGNSA. This CDR3 is CASSLARTYEQYF. CDR3 DNA sequence: TGTGCCAGCAGCTTAGCTCGGACCTACGAGCAGTACTTC.

V usage is TRBV5-1 and J usage is TRBJ1-1; the D is unclear. V lost 5 bases to trimming and J lost 4 bases, with 21 bases between them. Germline-derived CDR1 and CDR2 are SGHRS and YFSETQ. The CDR3 extends over 16 amino acids. The CDR3 reads CASRPREGLVATEAFF. CDR3 nucleotide sequence: TGCGCCAGCAGACCTCGGGAGGGTCTAGTGGCCACTGAAGCTTTCTTT.

The rearrangement joins TRBV7-2 to TRBJ1-5; D uncertain. V was cut by 5 bases and J by 2 bases, with 16 bases left in between. Germline V gene data show CDR1 as SGHTA and CDR2 as FQGNSA. CDR3 length: 16 residues. In DNA form, the CDR3 reads TGTGCCAGCAGCCCAGGAGGTACGGTAGGCAATCAGCCCCAGCATTTT. It encodes CASSPGGTVGNQPQHF.

J is TRBJ1-1 and V is TRBV12-3 or TRBV12-4; D not certain. The CDR3 extends over 14 amino acids. The ends were cut back, 4 bases at V and 5 bases at J, with 14 bases in the middle. The DNA of the CDR3 is TGTGCCAGCAGTTCCAGCCCCCTTGGGACTGAAGCTTTCTTT. Protein sequence: CASSSSPLGTEAFF.

This clonotype was observed once. V gene TRBV7-2 combines with J gene TRBJ1-6; 8 bases map to TRBD1. This CDR3 has 15 residues. CDR1 and CDR2 (germline): SGHTA, FQGNSA. Losses at the gene ends were 4 bases for V and 5 bases for J; bases not matched to a gene: 4. CDR3 coding DNA: TGTGCCAGCAGCTACCGGGACAGGAATAATTCACCCCTCCACTTT. Amino acids: CASSYRDRNNSPLHF.

The chain joins TRBV25-1 to TRBJ1-5; D is unresolved. Trimming took off 3 bases at V and 3 bases at J, with 9 bases between the two ends. From germline, CDR1 is MGHDK and CDR2 SYGVNS. The CDR3 length is 14 residues. The CDR3 here is CASSEDQLNQPQHF. For the CDR3, the DNA is TGTGCCAGCAGTGAGGACCAGCTCAATCAGCCCCAGCATTTT. Full variable domain (outside the CDR3, taken from reference TRBV25-1 and TRBJ1-5): EADIYQTPRYLVIGTGKKITLECSQTMGHDKMYWYQQDPGMELHLIHYSYGVNSTEKGDLSSESTVSRIRTEHFPLTLESARPSHTSQYLCASSEDQLNQPQHFGDGTRLSIL.

V and J are TRBV6-5 and TRBJ2-6; no clear D. The CDR3 has 17 residues. The V gene's germline CDR1 is MNHEY and CDR2 SVGAGI. V was trimmed by 7 bases and J by 0 bases, leaving 16 bases between them. The chain's CDR3 is CASTSWGTLSGANVLTF. The CDR3 coding sequence is TGTGCCAGCACTTCCTGGGGAACCCTCTCTGGGGCCAACGTCCTGACTTTC.

The J gene is TRBJ2-2, the V gene TRBV7-3; D may match TRBD1 or TRBD2 (5 bases each). The CDR3 consists of 20 residues. The V end was cut by 5 bases, the J end by 1 base, with 26 bases between. Per the germline V gene, CDR1 is SGHTA and CDR2 is FQGTGA. The CDR3 reads CASSAGPPWTQLGNTGELFF. CDR3 DNA sequence: TGTGCCAGCAGCGCAGGACCGCCTTGGACACAACTAGGGAACACCGGGGAGCTGTTTTTT.

The genes are TRBV7-9 and TRBJ2-1, with D tentatively TRBD1 or TRBD2 (5 bases each). In germline, CDR1 is SEHNR, CDR2 FQNEAQ (reference sequence). The CDR3 is made up of 16 amino acids. V gave up 5 bases and J gave up 9 bases, with 23 bases separating them. The CDR3 DNA reads as TGTGCCAGCAGCAGCATTCGGGACCCCTGGCGGTCTGAGCAGTTCTTC. Protein product: CASSSIRDPWRSEQFF.

The rearrangement links TRBV13 to TRBJ1-1; no clear D. The CDR3 covers 14 residues. V lost 5 bases and J lost 0, with 10 bases in between. Per the germline V gene, CDR1 is PRHDT and CDR2 is FYEKMQ (reference sequence). This CDR3 reads CASSPLTLNTEAFF. The CDR3 bases are TGTGCCAGCAGCCCGCTAACCTTGAACACTGAAGCTTTCTTT.

Here the CDR3 reads CASSPEGGIEQFF. The CDR3 DNA follows: TGTGCCAGCTCACCCGAGGGGGGTATTGAGCAGTTCTTC. The chain employs TRBV18 and TRBJ2-1; D may match TRBD1 or TRBD2 (6 bases each). Trimming left V 3 bases short and J 9 bases short, with 12 bases between. Germline V gene data show CDR1 as KGHSH and CDR2 as LQKENI. This CDR3 has 13 amino acids.

The chain couples TRBV3-1 to TRBJ2-5, with D perhaps matching TRBD1 or TRBD2 (6 bases each). The CDR3 totals 15 residues. CDR1 and CDR2 from the germline V gene are LGHDT and YNNKEL (reference sequence). With 0 bases removed from V and 9 bases from J, the gap between germline ends came to 17 bases. CDR3 sequence: CASSQDRRGDDPQYF. CDR3 in DNA: TGTGCCAGCAGCCAAGATCGAAGGGGGGACGACCCCCAGTACTTC.